Listed here are 27 T cell receptor beta chains from one sample, sequenced in a study of OX40 agonist ivuxolimab in advanced cancers. Clones were sequenced by immunoSEQ multiplex PCR, and TCRdb holds only the in-frame ones, with some missing. The sample includes 65,000 to 95,000 clones, around 83% of them seen just once. Material: CD4+ or CD8+ T cells sorted from blood, obtained in a trial of the OX40 agonist ivuxolimab. The receptors come from an adult with an advanced solid tumor such as melanoma, head and neck, liver or kidney cancer.

The chain carries TRBV21-1 and TRBJ1-5; no DNA check was done on the table's D call, TRBD1. TRBV21-1 is recorded as a pseudogene. This CDR3 contains 13 residues. CDR3 amino acids: CARPGQGVQPQHF. CDR3 sequence (DNA): TGTGCCAGACCGGGACAGGGGGTTCAGCCCCAGCATTTT.

This clone showed up just once. The chain carries TRBV28 and TRBJ1-2; D unclear. CDR3 length: 13 residues. The V and J ends lost 6 bases and 1 base respectively, with 9 bases between them. Per the germline V gene, CDR1 is MDHEN and CDR2 is SYDVKM. In DNA, the CDR3 is TGTGCCAGCAGCCCGGGATATAACTATGGCTACACCTTC. Encoded protein: CASSPGYNYGYTF.

The gene calls are TRBV19 and TRBJ2-2; 9 bases align to TRBD2. The junction had 13 bases not matched to a gene; V was cut back by 5 bases and J by 0 bases. CDR1 is LNHDA and CDR2 is SQIVND in the germline V gene (reference sequence). The CDR3 is 19 residues long. The CDR3 loop is CASSLGLALGRANTGELFF. CDR3 nucleotides: TGTGCCAGTAGTCTGGGACTAGCCCTCGGAAGGGCGAACACCGGGGAGCTGTTTTTT.

This chain uses TRBV11-3 with TRBJ1-1; 8 bases are a match to TRBD1. The germline V gene has CDR1 SGHNT and CDR2 YENEEA. The CDR3 covers 13 residues. V gave up 8 bases and J gave up 4 bases; unmatched junction bases: 6. The CDR3 DNA sequence: TGTGCCAGCGGACAGGGAGTGGGCACTGAAGCTTTCTTT. Protein: CASGQGVGTEAFF.

This clone appeared once. V usage is TRBV27 and J usage is TRBJ2-7; D perhaps matches TRBD1 (5 bases). V was trimmed by 8 bases and J by 1 base, leaving 12 bases between them. CDR3 size: 13 residues. Per germline, CDR1 MNHEY and CDR2 SMNVEV (reference sequence). As DNA, the CDR3 is TGTGCCAGCTACTCCCACAGGTCCTACGAGCAGTACTTC. Translation gives CASYSHRSYEQYF.

In its sample, this clone was seen once. The J gene is TRBJ1-5, the V gene TRBV10-3, with D hard to call. Germline V gene lookup returns CDR1 ENHRY and CDR2 SYGVKD. This CDR3 is built from 15 residues. The ends were cut back, 10 bases at V and 0 bases at J, with 16 bases in the middle. The CDR3, as DNA: TGTGCCACCGGGGAGGCGGGATATAGCAATCAGCCCCAGCATTTT. Translated, it gives CATGEAGYSNQPQHF.

V gene TRBV7-2 combines with J gene TRBJ1-3; a possible D gene is TRBD1 (6 bases). CDR1 and CDR2 (germline): SGHTA, FQGNSA. V was trimmed by 5 bases and J by 10 bases, leaving 12 bases between them. The CDR3 has 12 amino acids. CDR3 sequence reads: CASSNPGQTIYF. In nucleotides, the CDR3 is TGTGCCAGCAGCAATCCGGGACAAACCATATATTTT.

The rearrangement uses TRBV18 and TRBJ2-7; D gene ambiguous. The germline V gene encodes CDR1 KGHSH and CDR2 LQKENI. This CDR3 has 15 residues. Trimming shortened V by 0 bases and J by 0 bases, and 9 bases separated the two germline ends. The CDR3 DNA follows: TGTGCCAGCTCACCACCGGGCCCTCTCTCCTACGAGCAGTACTTC. Protein: CASSPPGPLSYEQYF.

The rearrangement joins TRBV30 to TRBJ2-2; D uncertain. CDR1 and CDR2 from the germline V gene are GTSNPN and SVGIG (reference sequence). Trimming removed 3 bases from V and 6 bases from J, with 8 bases in between. The CDR3 length is 12 residues. The CDR3 nucleotides read TGTGCCTGGAGCCTTCTGTCCGGGGAGCTGTTTTTT. Its translation: CAWSLLSGELFF.

The chain uses TRBV2 and TRBJ2-1; 12 bases are shared with TRBD2. The CDR3 has 16 amino acids. Germline trimming cut 6 bases from V and 3 bases from J; bases unmatched to any gene: 6. Per the germline V gene, CDR1 is SNHLY and CDR2 is FYNNEI. The CDR3 coding sequence is TGTGCCAGCAGCGCACCGACTAGCGGGAGCTACAATGAGCAGTTCTTC. The encoded protein is CASSAPTSGSYNEQFF.

This clone was observed a few times. The chain uses TRBV15 and TRBJ2-2; no clear D gene. With 4 bases removed from V and 8 bases from J, the gap between germline ends came to 11 bases. Germline CDR1 LNHNV, CDR2 YYDKDF (reference sequence). The CDR3 is made up of 13 amino acids. CDR3 in amino acids: CATSKRSGGELFF. CDR3 sequence (DNA): TGTGCCACCAGCAAGAGAAGTGGAGGGGAGCTGTTTTTT.

CDR3 protein: CASSYGGPTDTQYF. CDR3 in DNA: TGTGCCAGCAGTTACGGCGGGCCCACAGATACGCAGTATTTT. This chain uses TRBV6-6 with TRBJ2-3; D may be TRBD2 (5 bases). The CDR3 is 14 residues long. Germline V gene lookup returns CDR1 MNHNY and CDR2 SVGAGI (reference sequence). V was trimmed by 2 bases and J by 2 bases, leaving 8 bases between them.

This clone was seen more than once but under ten times. The J gene is TRBJ2-5, the V gene TRBV5-6, with 8 bases fitting TRBD1. The V segment lost 3 bases and the J segment 2 bases; nucleotides outside the gene matches: 3. CDR1 and CDR2 from the germline V gene are SGHDT and YYEEEE. This CDR3 comprises 14 residues. The CDR3 region has the DNA TGTGCCAGCAGCTACCGGGACAGGCAAGAGACCCAGTACTTC. Residues: CASSYRDRQETQYF.

The rearrangement links TRBV18 to TRBJ2-2; D may be TRBD1 (5 bases). This CDR3 has 18 amino acids. V lost 6 bases and J 4 bases, leaving 24 bases between the germline ends. Per germline, CDR1 KGHSH and CDR2 LQKENI. DNA of the CDR3: TGTGCCAGCTCCCCTTTTAGGGGCGAAGGTGATTCCACCGGGGAGCTGTTTTTT. It yields the protein CASSPFRGEGDSTGELFF.

This chain connects TRBV19 to TRBJ2-1, with D perhaps TRBD2 (6 bases). Trimming cost V 10 bases and J 5 bases, with 15 bases left between them. Germline loops: CDR1 LNHDA, CDR2 SQIVND (reference sequence). The CDR3 has 13 amino acids. The CDR3, as DNA: TGTGCCACCGGGGGTAGCGGTGACAATGAGCAGTTCTTC. This translates into CATGGSGDNEQFF.

This clone was observed a single time. Written as DNA, the CDR3 is TGTGCCAGCAGTTACTCAGGGGCCCGGCTTTCTAGGGGCTACACCTTC. Translating gives CASSYSGARLSRGYTF. The V and J genes are TRBV6-5 and TRBJ1-2, with D possibly being TRBD1 (5 bases). Trimming took 0 bases from V and 8 from J, leaving 19 bases between them. From germline, CDR1 is MNHEY and CDR2 SVGAGI. CDR3 length: 16 amino acids.

This chain connects TRBV2 to TRBJ1-1; TRBD1 might be the D (5 bases). Germline V gene sequence: CDR1 SNHLY, CDR2 FYNNEI. Trimming removed 7 bases at V and 6 bases at J, with 21 bases between. This CDR3 is built from 15 residues. CDR3 sequence (DNA): TGTGCCAGCACCACCGTTCGTGTCCAGGGCCCTGAAGCTTTCTTT. Encoded protein: CASTTVRVQGPEAFF.

V and J are TRBV15 and TRBJ1-3; the D is unclear. CDR3 size: 18 residues. Per the germline V gene, CDR1 is LNHNV and CDR2 is YYDKDF (reference sequence). V was pared by 5 bases and J by 4 bases, with 24 bases between. CDR3: CATSGPGQTSFAGNTIYF. For the CDR3, the DNA is TGTGCCACCAGCGGACCGGGCCAGACATCTTTCGCCGGAAACACCATATATTTT.

The CDR3 coding sequence is TGCGCCAGCAGCCTGGCGGGGGGAGCAGATACGCAGTATTTT. It is translated as CASSLAGGADTQYF. J is TRBJ2-3 and V is TRBV5-1; TRBD2 agrees at 8 bases. CDR3 length: 14 amino acids. CDR1 and CDR2 from the germline V gene are SGHRS and YFSETQ. The ends lost 4 bases at V and 4 bases at J; junction bases unmatched: 5.

The chain employs TRBV11-2 and TRBJ2-7; D perhaps matches TRBD2 (5 bases). Trimming pared 3 bases from V and 2 bases from J, leaving 11 bases between. This CDR3 region has 14 residues. The germline gives CDR1 SGHAT, CDR2 FQNNGV. For the CDR3, the DNA is TGTGCCAGCAGCTTGAGGGCCGAGCCCTACGAGCAGTACTTC. As protein: CASSLRAEPYEQYF.

V is TRBV11-3 and J is TRBJ2-3; TRBD2 matches 10 bases. The germline V gene has CDR1 SGHNT and CDR2 YENEEA. V shed 2 bases, J shed 3 bases, and the junction held 8 bases outside the gene matches. This CDR3 spans 17 amino acids. The CDR3: CASSLKSGRAGTDTQYF. The CDR3 bases are TGTGCCAGCAGCTTAAAAAGCGGGAGGGCCGGGACAGATACGCAGTATTTT.

V and J are TRBV7-6 and TRBJ2-6; D unresolved. Germline assignment: CDR1 SGHVS and CDR2 FNYEAQ. The CDR3 sequence is 17 residues long. The V and J ends lost 5 bases and 4 bases respectively, with 18 bases between them. The CDR3 bases are TGTGCCAGCAGCCCGACCGGACCATCGACCGGGGCCAACGTCCTGACTTTC. This translates into CASSPTGPSTGANVLTF.

The chain uses TRBV7-7 and TRBJ2-2; 9 bases line up with TRBD1. The germline V gene has CDR1 SSHAT and CDR2 FNYEAQ (reference sequence). CDR3 length: 15 residues. The ends lost 5 bases at V and 3 bases at J; junction bases unmatched: 4. The CDR3 spells CASSLQGADTGELFF. In DNA, the CDR3 is TGTGCCAGCAGCCTACAGGGGGCCGACACCGGGGAGCTGTTTTTT.

The chain links TRBV7-9 to TRBJ2-2, with a tentative D call TRBD2 (5 bases). This CDR3 region has 14 residues. Germline CDR1 and CDR2: SEHNR and FQNEAQ (reference sequence). V was cut by 1 base and J by 6 bases, with 9 bases left in between. The CDR3 region has the DNA TGTGCCAGCAGCTTAGTGGGTAGCGCCGGGGAGCTGTTTTTT. It codes for CASSLVGSAGELFF.

V and J are TRBV25-1 and TRBJ2-3; 11 bases are a match to TRBD2. V lost 2 bases, J lost 4 bases, and 2 bases stayed unmatched. This CDR3 is built from 15 residues. In germline, CDR1 is MGHDK, CDR2 SYGVNS. Here the CDR3 reads CASSELSGGADTQYF. The CDR3 DNA is TGTGCCAGCAGTGAACTTAGCGGGGGGGCAGATACGCAGTATTTT. The variable domain in full, completed from reference TRBV25-1 and TRBJ2-3, reads EADIYQTPRYLVIGTGKKITLECSQTMGHDKMYWYQQDPGMELHLIHYSYGVNSTEKGDLSSESTVSRIRTEHFPLTLESARPSHTSQYLCASSELSGGADTQYFGPGTRLTVL.

This clone has a handful of counts. The V gene is TRBV7-7, the J gene TRBJ2-3, with 9 nucleotides matching TRBD2. V shed 5 bases, J shed 1 base, and the junction held 4 bases outside the gene matches. Germline assignment: CDR1 SSHAT and CDR2 FNYEAQ (reference sequence). This CDR3 contains 15 residues. CDR3 sequence reads: CASSQGTSRTDTQYF. The CDR3 bases are TGTGCCAGCAGCCAAGGGACTAGCCGCACAGATACGCAGTATTTT. The full variable domain, with the rest looked up from reference TRBV7-7 and TRBJ2-3, is GAGVSQSPRYKVTKRGQDVTLRCDPISSHATLYWYQQALGQGPEFLTYFNYEAQPDKSGLPSDRFSAERPEGSISTLTIQRTEQRDSAMYRCASSQGTSRTDTQYFGPGTRLTVL.

The chain combines TRBV11-2 with TRBJ1-1; D unresolved. V lost 8 bases, J lost 0 bases, and 4 bases lay in between. This CDR3 has 11 amino acids. Per the germline V gene, CDR1 is SGHAT and CDR2 is FQNNGV. The CDR3 DNA follows: TGTGCCAGCCGGGTGAACACTGAAGCTTTCTTT. It translates to CASRVNTEAFF.